The following is a T cell receptor beta chain sequence with its context. The antigen is not known. The germline V gene has CDR1 SGHVS and CDR2 FNYEAQ. The CDR3 has 12 residues. The data were produced by immunoSEQ multiplex PCR, yet TCRdb's version contains in-frame clones alone and is incomplete. In the table there are 46,000 or so clones, around 90% of which are singletons. This sample is part of a study of OX40 agonist ivuxolimab in advanced cancers. For the study at large: The patients received agonistic anti-OX40 (CD134) antibody ivuxolimab. Recorded diagnoses for dose-escalation patients were hepatocellular carcinoma, melanoma, renal cell or head and neck cancer. Participants, around 80% male, averaged roughly 60 years of age, ranging from about 23 to 85. General study findings and limits: The specificity for antigen of the expanded peripheral T cells was not determined.

Sequences were derived from CD4+ or CD8+ T cells sorted from blood, sampled in a trial of the OX40 agonist ivuxolimab. This clonotype was sampled from an adult with an advanced solid tumor such as melanoma, head and neck, liver or kidney cancer. The rearrangement joins TRBV7-6 to TRBJ2-2; D not certain. CDR3 sequence (DNA): TGTGCTATCAGTCTGGTCACCGGGGAGCTGTTTTTT. Residues: CAISLVTGELFF.